These T cell receptor beta chains were read from a single sample in a study of blood T cell repertoires in COVID-19. Produced via immunoSEQ multiplex PCR; TCRdb's table is partial and in-frame only. This table holds 95,000 to 150,000 clones, around 85% found once. The sample was peripheral blood. All receptors derive from a man between 60 and 75 years old with acute or convalescent COVID-19. Each CDR3 is given with its conserved first and last residue. Fields, in order: V gene, CDR3 protein.

TRBV6-5,CASRSGPSGEKLFF
TRBV2,CASMVTGALSYEQYF
TRBV28,CASSFDGRSPLHF
TRBV13,CASSLRAGDTGELFF
TRBV10-1,CASSELTSGGYNEQFF
TRBV6-2/TRBV6-3,CASSYSGALSNQPQHF
TRBV6-1,CASSDQMGPNEQYF
TRBV12-3/TRBV12-4,CASSLGLAGVVF
TRBV7-9,CASSHPASGRLNEQFF
TRBV21-1,CASSTREKETQYF
TRBV2,CASAGGQGAEGPQHF
TRBV5-1,CASSLGDRGDEKLFF
TRBV19,CASSIETGTGLYEQYF
TRBV19,CASSPLSGELFF
TRBV12-3/TRBV12-4,CASSTYQDEQYF
TRBV7-2,CASSPDKPEAFF
TRBV5-4,CASTFGGDRPSALHF
TRBV21-1,CASSSYPRDRGLYGYTF
TRBV5-1,CASSLWGQADTQYF
TRBV5-1,CASSFGQGGYEQYF
TRBV19,CASALEDGISQPQHF
TRBV27,CASSFSRSNWNYGYTF
TRBV28,CASSLGAVSYNEQFF
TRBV5-6,CASSRPAELTDTQYF
TRBV10-3,CAISESELDTQYF
TRBV20-1,CSARLGYGYTF
TRBV28,CASSPRQRNIQYF
TRBV6-4,CASSGTGSCQPQHF
TRBV27,CASSLQDRVGEKLFF
TRBV28,CASSLSPSGNYNEQFF
TRBV18,CASSLQEASGSGYEQFF
TRBV6-5,CASSYQRETDTQYF
TRBV5-1,CASSTTGDRDTEAFF
TRBV3-1/TRBV3-2,CASSQGLDTIYF
TRBV2,CASSETLVGQGATGELFF
TRBV5-4,CATSSGLARTGELFF
TRBV18,CASSPPGERNEKLFF
TRBV19,CASSLLAGETNEQFF
TRBV7-2,CASSSPRGGPSYEQYF
TRBV13,CASSLSSEAFF
TRBV19,CASSPVSYNEQFF
TRBV18,CASSPPGQNSLQPQHF
TRBV6-2/TRBV6-3,CASSGGGRIGETQYF
TRBV21-1,CASSNMGGNNSPLHF
TRBV5-1,CASSLAGNGYTF
TRBV7-6,CASSLGLGGVNTEAFF